A single T cell receptor beta chain is shown here with its context. What antigen it recognizes has not been identified. No clone much larger than this one lies a single base away; base qualities are absent. Each collaborating institution followed its own protocols to collect whole blood in K2EDTA tubes. For TCRbeta analysis, collaborators shipped samples as frozen whole blood, isolated PBMCs, or DNA extracted from either of those sample types. From a lookup of the germline V gene (reference sequence), CDR1 and CDR2 are LNHNV and YYDKDF. V drops 0 bases and J drops 5 bases, leaving 8 bases in between. The CDR3 covers 14 residues, taking in both the cysteine and the phenylalanine. Only CDR3 DNA is held: 42 bases, read in frame from base 1. This sample stems from a study of blood T cell repertoires in COVID-19 (dated by TCRdb to the early 2020s). At the level of the whole study: Samples from collaborators originated in the United States, Italy and Spain and spanned both the acute and convalescent phases of COVID-19. Where available, HLA class I and class II types were obtained from metadata supplied by the sample provider rather than from assay-based typing. The prospective study material was composed of cDNA or gDNA derived from T cells, B-cell-depleted T cells, or PBMCs. Samples came from the ongoing ImmuneRACE study (first 160 participants) plus 1,254 subjects from 6 global collaborators. Nearly every sample came with metadata listing a de-identified subject ID, COVID-19 status, age in years and sex. The dataset comprised deeply sampled blood TCRbeta repertoires from subjects exposed to, actively infected with, or recovered from COVID-19. The repertoires were released in a freely available public database meant as a resource for research on the immune response to SARS-CoV-2. The study at large found these results: The quantity of clinical and demographic metadata differed by source and by participant and was supplied without curation.

TCRbeta CDR3 regions were amplified from genomic DNA using the immunoSEQ Assay, a bias-controlled multiplex PCR. The authors' pipeline ran thus. Within the assay, amplification of reference gene primers was used to estimate how many nucleated cells each sample contained. To quantify the absolute abundance of each unique TCRbeta CDR3 rearrangement, sequence reads were collapsed and filtered. For each sample, productive Simpson clonality was calculated as the square root of Simpson's diversity index across productive rearrangements. The source is immuneACCESS, and TCRdb retained only in-frame sequences with V and J called. Part of the clones is not carried over; for the studies checked, unresolved V genes explain less than half of this, and the remainder is unexplained. D and trimming were read from the DNA, whereas the V and J calls and clone size are those reported in that table. The sample data list about 35,000 clones, and 91% of these were observed just once. The ten largest clones capture roughly 2% of the sample.

This TCR came from a man in his fifties with active COVID-19. The sequenced sample consisted of peripheral blood. The sequence is built from TRBV15 and TRBJ1-5; the D segment could be TRBD1, given 5 matching bases. The CDR3 loop reads CATSRDSRDQPQHF. The nucleotide sequence reads TGTGCCACCAGCAGAGATTCCAGGGATCAGCCCCAGCATTTT.